Sequencing of this T cell receptor beta chain was carried out in a study of cytomegalovirus exposure and HLA in healthy donors. A remark on this clone: As yet, its antigen is unknown.

Trimming took 0 bases from V and 7 from J, leaving 8 bases between them. Germline assignment: CDR1 SGHRS and CDR2 YFSETQ. This CDR3 contains 12 residues. Whole-study results and caveats: Accurate prediction of most subjects' HLA-A and HLA-B alleles from TCR beta sequences was reported. By a later analysis, the bulk of CMV-associated TCR beta chains appeared HLA-restricted. The listing of 150 to 200 TCR beta chains classed them as cytomegalovirus-associated. Rare TCR sequences predominated, though certain public TCRs were found in many donors.

PCR employed 60 Vbeta and 13 Jbeta primers. Using immunoSEQ multiplex PCR, the repertoire was profiled, and TCRdb retains in-frame clones only, with some absent. The sample lists 110,000 to 150,000 clones, about 70% occurring once. The chain joins TRBV5-1 to TRBJ2-7; TRBD2 might be the D (5 bases). The sequence was obtained from a man younger than 30 in good health and CMV-seronegative. Sequenced: PBMCs. The CDR3 nucleotides are TGCGCCAGCAGCTTGGAGAGGAGGGAGCAGTACTTC. This translates into CASSLERREQYF.